The 4 T cell receptor beta chains reported below all come from one sample, sequenced in a study of cytomegalovirus exposure and HLA in healthy donors. 60 Vbeta and 13 Jbeta primers were used in PCR. Using immunoSEQ multiplex PCR, the repertoire was profiled, and TCRdb retains in-frame clones only, with some absent. This sample yields some 200,000 clones, of which roughly 88% are seen a single time; roughly 0.66% belongs to the top ten. The sequencing sample was made of PBMCs. Every receptor here comes from a boy under 10 years old in good health and CMV-seronegative.

This clone was recorded a few times. V and J are TRBV7-9 and TRBJ1-2; D not resolved. V gave up 5 bases and J gave up 5 bases, with 12 bases separating them. From germline, CDR1 is SEHNR and CDR2 FQNEAQ (reference sequence). There are 13 residues in the CDR3. As DNA, the CDR3 is TGTGCCAGCAGCCCCCGAGAGCGATATGGCTACACCTTC. Its protein is CASSPRERYGYTF.

This clone was detected once. The genes are TRBV30 and TRBJ2-3, with D tentatively TRBD2 (5 bases). This CDR3 has 15 amino acids. V dropped 2 bases and J dropped 6 bases, with 18 bases sitting between them. From germline, CDR1 is GTSNPN and CDR2 SVGIG (reference sequence). CDR3 in amino acids: CAWSPAPRGGDTQYF. CDR3 in DNA: TGTGCCTGGAGTCCTGCCCCACGGGGTGGGGATACGCAGTATTTT.

V is TRBV19 and J is TRBJ2-2; 7 bases map to TRBD2. Trimming at V came to 4 bases and at J to 5 bases, leaving 7 bases not matched to a gene. In germline, CDR1 is LNHDA, CDR2 SQIVND (reference sequence). The CDR3 runs 15 residues. The DNA of the CDR3 is TGTGCCAGTAGTAGGAGGGGAGGGCGGACCGGGGAGCTGTTTTTT. Its translation is CASSRRGGRTGELFF.

This chain connects TRBV7-2 to TRBJ2-3, with 7 bases that match TRBD2. V shed 0 bases and J 1 base; nucleotides not matched to a gene: 4. Germline-derived CDR1 and CDR2 are SGHTA and FQGNSA. The CDR3 is made up of 16 amino acids. The CDR3 sequence: CASSLAAGSRTDTQYF. The CDR3, as DNA: TGTGCCAGCAGCTTAGCAGCGGGGTCTCGCACAGATACGCAGTATTTT.